Listed below are T cell receptor beta chains from one sample, sequenced in a study of blood T cells in healthy people across ages. TCRdb re-called the 5' RACE reads through MiXCR, storing one row per CDR3 protein. There are 500,000 to 550,000 distinct CDR3 sequences in the sample; under 30% occur only once, and just over 8.5% lies in the top ten. The data also belong to a second study, concerning T cells of mothers and their children.

Input material: blood. The receptor source for this set is a boy aged 5-17 years in good health. Both conserved end residues are part of each CDR3. Each record gives: V gene, J gene, D gene, clone size, CDR3 DNA, CDR3 protein. D genes are given only for firm matches. Clone size is stated in some rows and not others, as once, few, many or a class when expanded.

v_call: TRBV7-9; j_call: TRBJ2-7; d_call: TRBD2; clone_size: NA; cdr3_nt: TGTGCCAGCAGCTCGGCGAGCCCGACTAGCGGGAAACACGAGCAGTACTTC; cdr3_aa: CASSSASPTSGKHEQYF
v_call: TRBV28; j_call: TRBJ2-7; d_call: NA; clone_size: NA; cdr3_nt: TGTGCCAGCAGTTCTGGGACGGATTACTCCTACGAGCAGTACTTC; cdr3_aa: CASSSGTDYSYEQYF
v_call: TRBV9; j_call: TRBJ2-5; d_call: NA; clone_size: many; cdr3_nt: TGTGCCAGCAGCGCAGGGAGCAGGGTTGAGACCCAGTACTTC; cdr3_aa: CASSAGSRVETQYF
v_call: TRBV19; j_call: TRBJ2-7; d_call: NA; clone_size: few; cdr3_nt: TGTGCCAGTAGTTTAAAACGGACGGCGGGCTCCTACGAGCAGTACTTC; cdr3_aa: CASSLKRTAGSYEQYF
v_call: TRBV15; j_call: TRBJ2-1; d_call: NA; clone_size: NA; cdr3_nt: TGTGCCACCAGTATCGGCGGGGTAAATGAGCAGTTCTTC; cdr3_aa: CATSIGGVNEQFF
v_call: TRBV20-1; j_call: TRBJ2-2; d_call: NA; clone_size: NA; cdr3_nt: TGCAGTGCTGGCCCGGGACTGAACACCGGGGAGCTGTTTTTT; cdr3_aa: CSAGPGLNTGELFF
v_call: TRBV7-9; j_call: TRBJ1-1; d_call: NA; clone_size: NA; cdr3_nt: TGTGCCAGCAGCTTAGCGTTACCTAGTACTGAAGCTTTCTTT; cdr3_aa: CASSLALPSTEAFF
v_call: TRBV5-5; j_call: TRBJ2-1; d_call: TRBD2; clone_size: few; cdr3_nt: TGTGCCAGCAGGAATTATAGCGGGAGCCAAAACAATGAGCAGTTCTTC; cdr3_aa: CASRNYSGSQNNEQFF
v_call: TRBV11-2; j_call: TRBJ1-4; d_call: TRBD1; clone_size: few; cdr3_nt: TGTGCCAGCAGCTCGCGAACAGGGGCTGCTAATGAAAAACTGTTTTTT; cdr3_aa: CASSSRTGAANEKLFF
v_call: TRBV4-2; j_call: TRBJ2-7; d_call: NA; clone_size: few; cdr3_nt: TGTGCCAGCAGCCAAGTCATCGACAACTACGAGCAGTACTTC; cdr3_aa: CASSQVIDNYEQYF
v_call: TRBV30; j_call: TRBJ2-5; d_call: TRBD2; clone_size: NA; cdr3_nt: TGTGCCTCCCAGCGGGAAAGCAAGCAGTACTTC; cdr3_aa: CASQRESKQYF
v_call: TRBV6-6; j_call: TRBJ1-5; d_call: NA; clone_size: few; cdr3_nt: TGTGCCAGCACTCAGGGCAGCAATCAGCCCCAGCATTTT; cdr3_aa: CASTQGSNQPQHF
v_call: TRBV20-1; j_call: TRBJ2-5; d_call: TRBD1; clone_size: NA; cdr3_nt: TGCAGTGCTAGAGATCTGAGGGGACAGGGCCAAGAGACCCAGTACTTC; cdr3_aa: CSARDLRGQGQETQYF
v_call: TRBV5-6; j_call: TRBJ1-2; d_call: NA; clone_size: NA; cdr3_nt: TGTGCCAGCAGCTTGTCACTCTTGGGCTGGCTAGGGGGCTACACCTTC; cdr3_aa: CASSLSLLGWLGGYTF
v_call: TRBV20-1; j_call: TRBJ2-2; d_call: NA; clone_size: NA; cdr3_nt: TGCAGTGCTAGCAGGGGAACGAACACCGGGGAGCTGTTTTTT; cdr3_aa: CSASRGTNTGELFF
v_call: TRBV27; j_call: TRBJ1-6; d_call: TRBD1; clone_size: NA; cdr3_nt: TGTGCCAGCAGTGGGCCGGGACAGGGTTATAATTCACCCCTCCACTTT; cdr3_aa: CASSGPGQGYNSPLHF
v_call: TRBV20-1; j_call: TRBJ2-1; d_call: NA; clone_size: once; cdr3_nt: TGCAGTGCTAGAGACGGGAGAGGGAATGAGCAGTTCTTC; cdr3_aa: CSARDGRGNEQFF
v_call: TRBV13; j_call: TRBJ2-7; d_call: NA; clone_size: NA; cdr3_nt: TGTGCCAGCAGCTTAGCCCTGATGGGCGCATGGCGGGACAGAACCTACGAGCAGTACTTC; cdr3_aa: CASSLALMGAWRDRTYEQYF
v_call: TRBV30; j_call: TRBJ2-7; d_call: NA; clone_size: NA; cdr3_nt: TGTGCCTGGAGTGTGGGGACACCAACCTACGAGCAGTACTTC; cdr3_aa: CAWSVGTPTYEQYF
v_call: TRBV5-6; j_call: TRBJ2-1; d_call: NA; clone_size: few; cdr3_nt: TGTGCCAGCAGCTTGGACATCTGGAGTGGGAGGCTCTTGGGCTACAATGAGCAGTTCTTC; cdr3_aa: CASSLDIWSGRLLGYNEQFF
v_call: TRBV19; j_call: TRBJ2-5; d_call: NA; clone_size: few; cdr3_nt: TGTGCCAGTAGGGCGGCAGGGCTAGAGACCCAGTACTTC; cdr3_aa: CASRAAGLETQYF
v_call: TRBV4-1; j_call: TRBJ1-2; d_call: TRBD1; clone_size: NA; cdr3_nt: TGCGCCAGCAGCCAAGAACGGACAGGGGGTAGCTATGGCTACACCTTC; cdr3_aa: CASSQERTGGSYGYTF
v_call: TRBV7-6; j_call: TRBJ2-7; d_call: NA; clone_size: NA; cdr3_nt: TGTGCCAGCAGCCCGACAAGTTGGGACATTTCCTACGAGCAGTACTTC; cdr3_aa: CASSPTSWDISYEQYF
v_call: TRBV24-1; j_call: TRBJ2-3; d_call: TRBD1; clone_size: NA; cdr3_nt: TGTGCCACCAGTGACACCGGGACAGGGTACACAGATACGCAGTATTTT; cdr3_aa: CATSDTGTGYTDTQYF
v_call: TRBV6-2/TRBV6-3; j_call: TRBJ2-1; d_call: TRBD1; clone_size: few; cdr3_nt: TGTGCCAGCAAAGGGACAGGGAACAATGAGCAGTTCTTC; cdr3_aa: CASKGTGNNEQFF
v_call: TRBV12-3/TRBV12-4; j_call: TRBJ2-5; d_call: NA; clone_size: many; cdr3_nt: TGTGCCAGCAGCATTAGACAGGGAGGGGAGACCCAGTACTTC; cdr3_aa: CASSIRQGGETQYF
v_call: TRBV5-6; j_call: TRBJ1-1; d_call: NA; clone_size: NA; cdr3_nt: TGTGCCAGCAGCTTCGAAACAACTACGAACACTGAAGCTTTCTTT; cdr3_aa: CASSFETTTNTEAFF
v_call: TRBV7-3; j_call: TRBJ2-1; d_call: TRBD2; clone_size: few; cdr3_nt: TGTGCCAGCAGCCCCCGTTTCGGCGGGGGTGTTCCAGGCAATGAGCAGTTCTTC; cdr3_aa: CASSPRFGGGVPGNEQFF
v_call: TRBV6-5; j_call: TRBJ2-3; d_call: TRBD2; clone_size: NA; cdr3_nt: TGTGCCAGCGGGGCTAGCGGGACTTCCACAGATACGCAGTATTTT; cdr3_aa: CASGASGTSTDTQYF
v_call: TRBV3-1; j_call: TRBJ2-1; d_call: NA; clone_size: few; cdr3_nt: TGTGCCAGCAGCTACATGGAGGGCTCCTACAATGAGCAGTTCTTC; cdr3_aa: CASSYMEGSYNEQFF
v_call: TRBV7-2; j_call: TRBJ2-2; d_call: NA; clone_size: NA; cdr3_nt: TGTGCCAGCAGCTTAATAGCGAACACCGGGGAGCTGTTTTTT; cdr3_aa: CASSLIANTGELFF
v_call: TRBV20-1; j_call: TRBJ2-3; d_call: NA; clone_size: NA; cdr3_nt: TGCAGTGCCCGAGAGACTGAGCAGTATTTT; cdr3_aa: CSARETEQYF
v_call: TRBV20-1; j_call: TRBJ2-1; d_call: TRBD1; clone_size: NA; cdr3_nt: TGCAGTTCCCGGGACAGGGTCGAGAATGAGCAGTTCTTC; cdr3_aa: CSSRDRVENEQFF
v_call: TRBV28; j_call: TRBJ2-7; d_call: NA; clone_size: NA; cdr3_nt: TGTGCCACGAGGCATTCAACCTACGAGCAGTACTTC; cdr3_aa: CATRHSTYEQYF
v_call: TRBV28; j_call: TRBJ1-1; d_call: NA; clone_size: few; cdr3_nt: TGTGCCACCGATCTGAACAGGAGACTGAACACTGAAGCTTTCTTT; cdr3_aa: CATDLNRRLNTEAFF
v_call: TRBV20-1; j_call: TRBJ2-3; d_call: NA; clone_size: NA; cdr3_nt: TGCAGTGCTAGCCCAGAAAGAGATACGCAGTATTTT; cdr3_aa: CSASPERDTQYF
v_call: TRBV14; j_call: TRBJ1-1; d_call: NA; clone_size: NA; cdr3_nt: TGTGCCAGCAGAGGCCCTGGCATGGGGCGAGCTGAAGCTTTCTTT; cdr3_aa: CASRGPGMGRAEAFF
v_call: TRBV6-5; j_call: TRBJ2-1; d_call: NA; clone_size: NA; cdr3_nt: TGTGCCAGCAGTTACAGGCAGGCCTACAATGAGCAGTTCTTC; cdr3_aa: CASSYRQAYNEQFF
v_call: TRBV29-1; j_call: TRBJ2-1; d_call: TRBD2; clone_size: NA; cdr3_nt: TGCAGCGTTGAAGATCGACTAGCGGGAGCCTACAATGAGCAGTTCTTC; cdr3_aa: CSVEDRLAGAYNEQFF
v_call: TRBV25-1; j_call: TRBJ2-7; d_call: TRBD1; clone_size: NA; cdr3_nt: TGTTCTAACAGCGTGGGACAGCCGAGCTCCTACGAGCAGTACTTC; cdr3_aa: CSNSVGQPSSYEQYF
v_call: TRBV12-3/TRBV12-4; j_call: TRBJ2-5; d_call: TRBD2; clone_size: few; cdr3_nt: TGTGCCAGCAGTTTATGGCTAGCGGGATCGAGGGAGACCCAGTACTTC; cdr3_aa: CASSLWLAGSRETQYF
v_call: TRBV11-2; j_call: TRBJ2-5; d_call: TRBD2; clone_size: few; cdr3_nt: TGTGCCAGCAGTTATACTAGCGGGGCTCAAGAGACCCAGTACTTC; cdr3_aa: CASSYTSGAQETQYF
v_call: TRBV21-1; j_call: TRBJ2-7; d_call: NA; clone_size: NA; cdr3_nt: TGTGCCAGCAGCCCTGGCCGGGGAAGCTGCTACGAGCAGTACTTC; cdr3_aa: CASSPGRGSCYEQYF
v_call: TRBV7-7; j_call: TRBJ2-7; d_call: NA; clone_size: NA; cdr3_nt: TGTGCCAGCAGCTTTGCACCGGGACTCAACTGTTCAGGGCAGTACTTC; cdr3_aa: CASSFAPGLNCSGQYF